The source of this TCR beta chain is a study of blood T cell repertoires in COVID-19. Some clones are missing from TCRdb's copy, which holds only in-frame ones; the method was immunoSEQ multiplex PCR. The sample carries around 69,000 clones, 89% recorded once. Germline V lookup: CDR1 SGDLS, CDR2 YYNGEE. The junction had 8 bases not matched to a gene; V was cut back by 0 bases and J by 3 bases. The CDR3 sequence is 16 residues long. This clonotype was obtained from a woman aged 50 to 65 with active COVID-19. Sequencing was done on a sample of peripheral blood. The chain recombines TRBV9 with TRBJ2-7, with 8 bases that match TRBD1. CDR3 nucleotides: TGTGCCAGCAGCGTAGGACAGGGGAGGATCGGCTACGAGCAGTACTTC. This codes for CASSVGQGRIGYEQYF.